The 17 T cell receptor beta chains listed next were all sequenced from one sample in a study of cytomegalovirus exposure and HLA in healthy donors. Amplification used 60 Vbeta primers and 13 Jbeta primers. Here immunoSEQ multiplex PCR was the method, and the copy in TCRdb shows in-frame clones only, minus some. The profile shows about 190,000 clones, more than 75% of them singletons. Sequenced material: PBMCs. These receptors were collected from a man aged 25-45 years in good health and CMV-seronegative.

V and J are TRBV19 and TRBJ1-1; D is unclear. Germline loops: CDR1 LNHDA, CDR2 SQIVND (reference sequence). V was trimmed by 0 bases and J by 0 bases, leaving 8 bases between them. This CDR3 contains 15 residues. The CDR3 nucleotides are TGTGCCAGTAGTATAGAGGGCAGGCTGAACACTGAAGCTTTCTTT. This codes for CASSIEGRLNTEAFF.

This clone was seen a handful of times. The chain is built from TRBV4-2 and TRBJ1-1, with 7 bases that match TRBD1. Germline lookup yields CDR1 LGHNA and CDR2 YNFKEQ. Trimming removed 0 bases from V and 0 bases from J; junction bases left unmatched: 7. This CDR3 region has 17 residues. The CDR3 region has the DNA TGTGCCAGCAGCCAAGAAACGACAGGGAGGTTGAACACTGAAGCTTTCTTT. Its translation: CASSQETTGRLNTEAFF.

This chain connects TRBV15 to TRBJ2-3, with a possible D match to TRBD1 (5 bases). The germline V gene encodes CDR1 LNHNV and CDR2 YYDKDF (reference sequence). The V gene lost 2 bases and the J gene lost 2 bases, with 20 bases spanning the gap. The CDR3 covers 18 residues. The CDR3: CATSRPIPDSVSTDTQYF. DNA of the CDR3: TGTGCCACCAGCAGACCCATCCCCGACAGTGTTTCCACAGATACGCAGTATTTT.

The chain couples TRBV11-1 to TRBJ2-1, with a tentative D call TRBD1 (6 bases). Germline CDR1 SGHAT, CDR2 FQDESV (reference sequence). The CDR3 has 16 amino acids. Trimming stripped 7 bases from V and 0 bases from J, with 16 bases between. CDR3 coding DNA: TGTGCCAGCAAAGGGGGATTAAAGAGCTCCTACAATGAGCAGTTCTTC. Translation: CASKGGLKSSYNEQFF.

This rearrangement joins TRBV27 to TRBJ2-1; tentatively, D is TRBD1 (5 bases). Germline-derived CDR1 and CDR2 are MNHEY and SMNVEV (reference sequence). Trimming shortened V by 1 base and J by 6 bases, and 7 bases separated the two germline ends. This CDR3 has 13 residues. CDR3 in DNA: TGTGCCAGCAGTTTATGGGGCCTCAATGAGCAGTTCTTC. Its protein product is CASSLWGLNEQFF.

J is TRBJ2-1 and V is TRBV7-2; 9 nucleotides line up with TRBD1. This CDR3 has 16 amino acids. J lost 8 bases, V lost 0 bases, and 8 bases had no gene match. CDR1 is SGHTA, CDR2 FQGNSA, per germline. The CDR3 DNA follows: TGTGCCAGCAGCTTAGCGGATGGGACAGGGTTCTATGAGCAGTTCTTC. It is translated as CASSLADGTGFYEQFF.

This chain connects TRBV6-5 to TRBJ1-2; D is ambiguous. CDR1 MNHEY and CDR2 SVGAGI come from the germline V gene. CDR3 length: 13 residues. V was clipped by 2 bases and J by 1 base, with 5 bases between them. This CDR3 is CASSYGLNYGYTF. CDR3 bases: TGTGCCAGCAGTTACGGGCTTAACTATGGCTACACCTTC.

This clone was detected only a few times. CDR3 in amino acids: CSGQIQETQYF. The CDR3 DNA is TGCAGTGGACAGATCCAAGAGACCCAGTACTTC. The genes are TRBV20-1 and TRBJ2-5; TRBD1 is a possible D gene (5 bases). Between the trimmed V and J ends, which lost 7 bases and 1 base, there was a span of 7 bases. The CDR3 consists of 11 residues. Per germline, CDR1 DFQATT and CDR2 SNEGSKA (reference sequence).

CDR3 loop: CASSLLVSSRGSTDTQYF. The CDR3 DNA sequence: TGCGCCAGCAGCTTGTTGGTTTCTTCCCGGGGGAGCACAGATACGCAGTATTTT. The chain couples TRBV5-1 to TRBJ2-3, with a weak D call TRBD2 (6 bases). Trimming took 1 base from V and 0 from J, leaving 18 bases between them. The CDR3 runs 18 residues. The germline gives CDR1 SGHRS, CDR2 YFSETQ. The whole variable domain, filled in from reference TRBV5-1 and TRBJ2-3, reads KAGVTQTPRYLIKTRGQQVTLSCSPISGHRSVSWYQQTPGQGLQFLFEYFSETQRNKGNFPGRFSGRQFSNSRSEMNVSTLELGDSALYLCASSLLVSSRGSTDTQYFGPGTRLTVL.

V is TRBV28 and J is TRBJ1-6; tentatively, D is TRBD1 (5 bases). This CDR3 spans 14 amino acids. Germline V lookup: CDR1 MDHEN, CDR2 SYDVKM. The ends were cut back, 10 bases at V and 10 bases at J, with 20 bases in the middle. The DNA for the CDR3 is TGTGCCACCTCCGGGGGTGTGGTGCACTCACCCCTCCACTTT. Its protein product is CATSGGVVHSPLHF.

This clone appeared once. The V and J genes are TRBV28 and TRBJ1-5; TRBD1 agrees at 7 bases. The germline gives CDR1 MDHEN, CDR2 SYDVKM. V lost 3 bases to trimming and J lost 6 bases; unmatched junction nucleotides: 8. CDR3 length equals 15 residues. In DNA form, the CDR3 reads TGTGCCAGCAGTTTTGCGGGACAGCGAGGTCAGCCCCAGCATTTT. Its protein is CASSFAGQRGQPQHF. The whole variable domain, remainder taken from reference TRBV28 and TRBJ1-5, is DVKVTQSSRYLVKRTGEKVFLECVQDMDHENMFWYRQDPGLGLRLIYFSYDVKMKEKGDIPEGYSVSREKKERFSLILESASTNQTSMYLCASSFAGQRGQPQHFGDGTRLSIL.

The gene calls are TRBV4-1 and TRBJ1-3; D not resolved. In germline, CDR1 is MGHRA, CDR2 YSYEKL. The CDR3 has 15 residues. V was shortened by 0 bases and J by 6 bases, with 12 bases between the two germline ends. In DNA form, the CDR3 reads TGCGCCAGCAGCCAAGATCGGTTCGAGGAAAACACCATATATTTT. Translating it yields CASSQDRFEENTIYF.

The genes are TRBV7-2 and TRBJ2-5; TRBD2 agrees at 11 bases. The CDR3 loop spans 17 amino acids. Trimming removed 5 bases from V and 3 bases from J; junction bases left unmatched: 11. Germline-derived CDR1 and CDR2 are SGHTA and FQGNSA. The CDR3 sequence is CASSPAGGLAEEETQYF. CDR3 coding DNA: TGTGCCAGCAGCCCTGCGGGGGGACTAGCGGAGGAAGAGACCCAGTACTTC.

This clone has only one observation. The CDR3 loop reads CASSPGQDSYEQYF. The CDR3 nucleotides are TGTGCCAGCTCACCGGGACAGGACTCCTACGAGCAGTACTTC. The chain employs TRBV18 and TRBJ2-7; 8 bases map to TRBD1. With 3 bases clipped from V and 0 bases from J, the junction kept 1 base outside the gene matches. Germline assignment: CDR1 KGHSH and CDR2 LQKENI. The length of the CDR3 is 14 residues.

This chain joins TRBV25-1 and TRBJ1-4; D gene ambiguous. The CDR3 sequence is 14 residues long. Germline lookup yields CDR1 MGHDK and CDR2 SYGVNS. Trimming left V 4 bases short and J 0 bases short, with 6 bases between. The CDR3 nucleotides read TGTGCCAGCAGTGGCCAGGCAACTAATGAAAAACTGTTTTTT. This translates into CASSGQATNEKLFF. Combining the CDR3 with reference TRBV25-1 and TRBJ1-4 gives the whole variable domain EADIYQTPRYLVIGTGKKITLECSQTMGHDKMYWYQQDPGMELHLIHYSYGVNSTEKGDLSSESTVSRIRTEHFPLTLESARPSHTSQYLCASSGQATNEKLFFGSGTQLSVL.

This chain connects TRBV6-1 to TRBJ2-1, with 8 bases identical to TRBD2. The CDR3 length is 15 residues. J lost 7 bases, V lost 6 bases, and 11 bases had no gene match. CDR1 and CDR2 (germline): MNHNS, SASEGT. CDR3 sequence (DNA): TGTGCCAGCAGCCCCAGAGGACTAGCAGAAAATGAGCAGTTCTTC. Residues: CASSPRGLAENEQFF.

The J gene is TRBJ2-7, the V gene TRBV7-6; TRBD1 matches 8 bases. The CDR3 has 13 residues. After removal of 6 bases from V and 3 bases from J, the junction contained 4 bases not matched to a gene. CDR1 is SGHVS and CDR2 is FNYEAQ in the germline V gene. The CDR3 loop is CASSFGQGYEQYF. The CDR3 nucleotides read TGTGCCAGCAGTTTTGGACAGGGCTACGAGCAGTACTTC.